The 18 T cell receptor beta chains given below trace back to one sample, sequenced in a study of OX40 agonist ivuxolimab in advanced cancers. TCRdb's copy holds only in-frame clones and misses some; the assay was immunoSEQ multiplex PCR. The data show roughly 100,000 clones, about 90% seen once. Material: CD4+ or CD8+ T cells sorted from blood, obtained in a trial of the OX40 agonist ivuxolimab. Receptors originate from an adult with an advanced solid tumor such as melanoma, head and neck, liver or kidney cancer.

This clone was seen once. The chain employs TRBV7-6 and TRBJ2-5; D not certain. Looked up from germline, CDR1 is SGHVS and CDR2 is FNYEAQ. The CDR3 length is 11 residues. V was trimmed by 7 bases and J by 8 bases, leaving 11 bases between them. The CDR3 region has the DNA TGTGCCAGCACCTCAGATTTTACCCAGTACTTC. It is translated as CASTSDFTQYF.

This chain connects TRBV2 to TRBJ1-5; D is undetermined. The CDR3 has 15 amino acids. The ends were cut back, 4 bases at V and 0 bases at J, with 10 bases in the middle. CDR1 SNHLY and CDR2 FYNNEI come from the germline V gene. CDR3 coding DNA: TGTGCCAGCAGTGTAGGGCGCGTTAGCAATCAGCCCCAGCATTTT. Translation: CASSVGRVSNQPQHF. Using reference TRBV2 and TRBJ1-5 for the parts outside the CDR3, the full variable domain is EPEVTQTPSHQVTQMGQEVILRCVPISNHLYFYWYRQILGQKVEFLVSFYNNEISEKSEIFDDQFSVERPDGSNFTLKIRSTKLEDSAMYFCASSVGRVSNQPQHFGDGTRLSIL.

The chain links TRBV6-5 to TRBJ1-1; 7 bases line up with TRBD1. Germline V lookup: CDR1 MNHEY, CDR2 SVGAGI. The V gene end was trimmed by 2 bases and the J gene end by 4 bases; junction bases not matched to a gene: 10. The CDR3 covers 16 residues. The CDR3 region has the DNA TGTGCCAGCAGTTACAGGACTGTTAAGGGGGCCACTGAAGCTTTCTTT. Amino acids: CASSYRTVKGATEAFF.

This chain joins TRBV7-3 and TRBJ1-1; 11 bases are a match to TRBD1. V lost 5 bases to trimming and J lost 10 bases; unmatched junction nucleotides: 6. CDR1 SGHTA and CDR2 FQGTGA come from the germline V gene. The CDR3 runs to 13 residues. The CDR3 DNA reads as TGTGCCAGCAGCACCGGGACAGGGGGTAGAGCTTTCTTT. It encodes CASSTGTGGRAFF. Full variable domain (rest looked up from reference TRBV7-3 and TRBJ1-1): GAGVSQTPSNKVTEKGKYVELRCDPISGHTALYWYRQSLGQGPEFLIYFQGTGAADDSGLPNDRFFAVRPEGSVSTLKIQRTERGDSAVYLCASSTGTGGRAFFGQGTRLTVV.

This chain connects TRBV5-1 to TRBJ1-4; D uncertain. V was cut by 3 bases and J by 7 bases, with 16 bases left in between. Per the germline V gene, CDR1 is SGHRS and CDR2 is YFSETQ. There are 15 residues in the CDR3. CDR3 amino acids: CASSSDPLVAEKLFF. CDR3 DNA: TGCGCCAGCAGCTCCGACCCCCTTGTCGCTGAAAAACTGTTTTTT.

The chain uses TRBV10-3 and TRBJ2-7; 10 nucleotides line up with TRBD2. With V trimmed by 9 bases and J by 2 bases, 7 bases remained unmatched. The V gene's germline CDR1 is ENHRY and CDR2 SYGVKD. The CDR3 is made up of 14 amino acids. The chain's CDR3 is CAIFSGRLPYEQYF. CDR3 nucleotide sequence: TGTGCCATATTTAGCGGGAGGCTTCCCTACGAGCAGTACTTC.

V gene TRBV5-1 combines with J gene TRBJ1-1; no definite D call. This CDR3 contains 13 residues. With 6 bases removed from V and 0 bases from J, the gap between germline ends came to 9 bases. CDR1 and CDR2 from the germline V gene are SGHRS and YFSETQ. The CDR3 is CASKVQMNTEAFF. CDR3 coding DNA: TGCGCCAGCAAGGTACAAATGAACACTGAAGCTTTCTTT.

The V and J genes are TRBV28 and TRBJ2-7; TRBD2 agrees at 8 bases. J gave up 0 bases and V 6 bases, and 7 bases lay outside the gene matches. This CDR3 is 15 amino acids long. Germline CDR1 and CDR2: MDHEN and SYDVKM. CDR3 in amino acids: CASSTAGAGSYEQYF. DNA for the CDR3: TGTGCCAGCAGCACAGCGGGAGCTGGCTCCTACGAGCAGTACTTC.

The chain has TRBV5-6 and TRBJ2-7; no definite D call. The germline V gene has CDR1 SGHDT and CDR2 YYEEEE. Trimming removed 0 bases from V and 0 bases from J, with 7 bases in between. The CDR3 loop spans 14 amino acids. CDR3 sequence: CASSLAASSYEQYF. CDR3 nucleotide sequence: TGTGCCAGCAGCTTGGCCGCAAGCTCCTACGAGCAGTACTTC. The complete variable domain, with remaining parts taken from reference TRBV5-6 and TRBJ2-7, reads DAGVTQSPTHLIKTRGQQVTLRCSPKSGHDTVSWYQQALGQGPQFIFQYYEEEERQRGNFPDRFSGHQFPNYSSELNVNALLLGDSALYLCASSLAASSYEQYFGPGTRLTVT.

Only one count was recorded for this clone. The chain carries TRBV6-4 and TRBJ2-2; D possibly matches TRBD1 or TRBD2 (6 bases each). The CDR3 consists of 14 residues. The germline V and J ends were trimmed by 6 bases and 2 bases, with 10 bases remaining between them. In germline, CDR1 is MRHNA, CDR2 SNTAGT. The CDR3 spells CASRQGLNTGELFF. Here the CDR3 DNA reads TGTGCCAGCAGACAGGGACTCAACACCGGGGAGCTGTTTTTT.

The gene calls are TRBV5-4 and TRBJ2-7; D gene ambiguous. V lost 4 bases and J lost 1, with 12 bases in between. Per the germline V gene, CDR1 is SGHNT and CDR2 is YYREEE (reference sequence). The CDR3 extends over 14 amino acids. The CDR3 protein is CASSLTGSSYEQYF. The CDR3 DNA reads TGTGCCAGCAGCCTGACTGGATCATCCTACGAGCAGTACTTC.

A note on this clone: This specimen includes other DNA sequences encoding the same CDR3. The chain couples TRBV30 to TRBJ1-5; tentative D call: TRBD1 (6 bases). Germline loops: CDR1 GTSNPN, CDR2 SVGIG (reference sequence). Trimming shortened V by 4 bases and J by 1 base, and 11 bases separated the two germline ends. The CDR3 length is 14 residues. CDR3 amino acids: CAWKQGLSNQPQHF. The CDR3 DNA follows: TGTGCCTGGAAACAGGGCCTGAGCAATCAGCCCCAGCATTTT.

This clone was seen a single time. The chain couples TRBV30 to TRBJ2-2, with 7 bases that match TRBD1. Germline CDR1 and CDR2: GTSNPN and SVGIG (reference sequence). V dropped 3 bases and J dropped 0; count of bases not matched to a gene: 7. The CDR3 extends over 16 amino acids. The DNA of the CDR3 is TGTGCCTGGAGGCTTTCCGGGACAGCGAACACCGGGGAGCTGTTTTTT. Amino acids: CAWRLSGTANTGELFF.

This sequence joins TRBV7-9 and TRBJ2-4; D might be TRBD2 (5 bases). V lost 5 bases and J 1 base, leaving 6 bases between the germline ends. This CDR3 region has 13 residues. Germline assignment: CDR1 SEHNR and CDR2 FQNEAQ (reference sequence). CDR3 coding DNA: TGTGCCAGCAGCAGCGGCGCCAAAAACATTCAGTACTTC. Its protein product is CASSSGAKNIQYF.

This chain links TRBV10-3 with TRBJ1-6, with 9 bases matching TRBD1. The V and J ends lost 3 bases and 9 bases, in that order; junction bases with no gene match: 15. The germline V gene encodes CDR1 ENHRY and CDR2 SYGVKD. The CDR3 totals 18 residues. CDR3 region: CAISERSPGQGSGSPLHF. As DNA, the CDR3 is TGTGCCATCAGTGAACGAAGCCCGGGACAGGGATCAGGTTCACCCCTCCACTTT.

The V gene is TRBV5-1, the J gene TRBJ2-4; D is possibly TRBD1 (5 bases). The CDR3 spans 13 residues. Deletions cut 2 bases from V and 8 bases from J, with 11 bases between. The germline CDR1 and CDR2 sequences are SGHRS and YFSETQ. CDR3 in amino acids: CASSFGDRDIQYF. Written as DNA, the CDR3 is TGCGCCAGCAGCTTTGGAGACAGAGACATTCAGTACTTC. The full variable domain, completed using reference TRBV5-1 and TRBJ2-4, is KAGVTQTPRYLIKTRGQQVTLSCSPISGHRSVSWYQQTPGQGLQFLFEYFSETQRNKGNFPGRFSGRQFSNSRSEMNVSTLELGDSALYLCASSFGDRDIQYFGAGTRLSVL.

This clone was counted a single time. The chain couples TRBV5-1 to TRBJ2-3; 8 bases line up with TRBD1. Germline CDR1 is SGHRS and CDR2 is YFSETQ. The CDR3 loop spans 15 amino acids. J was trimmed by 5 bases and V by 1 base; bases with no gene match: 6. The CDR3 nucleotides are TGCGCCAGCAGCTTGTCGCCAGGGGGCATAGATACGCAGTATTTT. The encoded protein is CASSLSPGGIDTQYF.

The chain is built from TRBV28 and TRBJ1-2; TRBD1 matches at 7 bases. In germline, CDR1 is MDHEN, CDR2 SYDVKM. Germline trimming cut 7 bases from V and 8 bases from J; bases unmatched to any gene: 4. The CDR3 consists of 11 residues. In DNA form, the CDR3 reads TGTGCCAGCACCAGGGGGAGCGGCTACACCTTC. Amino acid sequence: CASTRGSGYTF.